A single TCR beta chain is shown here with its context. Participants were aged about 18 to 89 years from more than 20 US areas. Participant-reported clinical history was the basis for cohort assignment. Germline V gene sequence: CDR1 MNHEY, CDR2 SMNVEV (reference sequence). The CDR3 length is 15 residues. The V and J ends lost 3 bases and 4 bases respectively, with 13 bases between them. Authors' methods: Counts of nucleated cells, estimated from reference gene primer amplification, were obtained. Repertoires were generated with immunoSEQ multiplex PCR, while TCRdb's copy carries only in-frame clones and drops some. V and J calls and clone size are copied from that table; D and trimming were computed from the DNA. The profile shows roughly 400,000 clones, around nine tenths of them singletons. The data stem from a study of blood T cell repertoires in COVID-19. Background on the study: PBMCs, B-cell-depleted T cells, or T cells were the source of the cDNA or gDNA that made up the material.

This chain joins TRBV27 and TRBJ2-1, with D tentatively TRBD1 (5 bases). The sequenced sample consisted of PBMCs or T cells enriched from blood (not recorded which). This TCR was sampled from a woman aged 50 to 60 who had recovered from COVID-19. This CDR3 is CASSFNAGIYNEQFF. The CDR3 DNA reads TGTGCCAGCAGTTTTAACGCAGGGATTTACAATGAGCAGTTCTTC.